One sample yielded the 6 T cell receptor beta chains listed below, sequenced in a study of cytomegalovirus exposure and HLA in healthy donors. In the PCR, 60 Vbeta and 13 Jbeta primers were used. Assay used: immunoSEQ multiplex PCR; TCRdb lists only in-frame clones, some missing. The data show approximately 75,000 clones, roughly 88% seen once. The sequenced sample was PBMCs. The receptors come from a man aged 70-80 years in good health and CMV-seropositive.

Turning to this clone: Germline and junction disagree at one end, which may indicate a read error. The CDR3 DNA reads as TGTGCCAGCAGCTTCGGACAGGGGAGGCTGGTATTC. Translation: CASSFGQGRLVF. The chain couples TRBV9 to TRBJ2-7, with 9 bases aligning to TRBD1. The germline V gene has CDR1 SGDLS and CDR2 YYNGEE. This CDR3 comprises 12 residues.

The chain uses TRBV29-1 and TRBJ1-1, with 7 positions matching TRBD1. This CDR3 region has 11 residues. Germline-derived CDR1 and CDR2 are SQVTM and ANQGSEA. The trim removed 5 bases at V and 8 bases at J, leaving 5 bases unmatched. The CDR3 sequence is CSVTLTGEAFF. The CDR3 nucleotides read TGCAGCGTTACGTTGACAGGGGAAGCTTTCTTT.

This rearrangement joins TRBV2 to TRBJ1-5; D not certain. Germline V CDR1 and CDR2: SNHLY, FYNNEI. Trimming stripped 8 bases from V and 3 bases from J, with 14 bases between. The CDR3 extends over 14 amino acids. This CDR3 reads CASWNGVLNQPQHF. The CDR3, as DNA: TGTGCCAGCTGGAACGGGGTCCTCAATCAGCCCCAGCATTTT. The full variable domain, with the rest looked up from reference TRBV2 and TRBJ1-5, is EPEVTQTPSHQVTQMGQEVILRCVPISNHLYFYWYRQILGQKVEFLVSFYNNEISEKSEIFDDQFSVERPDGSNFTLKIRSTKLEDSAMYFCASWNGVLNQPQHFGDGTRLSIL.

This sequence joins TRBV11-2 and TRBJ2-3, with 10 bases identical to TRBD2. The CDR3 extends over 15 amino acids. Germline CDR1 is SGHAT and CDR2 is FQNNGV. Trimming removed 5 bases from V and 5 bases from J; junction bases left unmatched: 7. The DNA of the CDR3 is TGTGCCAGCAGCGCCCTAGCGGGGGTGGTAGATACGCAGTATTTT. Its translation: CASSALAGVVDTQYF.

This rearrangement joins TRBV5-1 to TRBJ2-2; the D gene is possibly TRBD1 (6 bases). The germline V gene has CDR1 SGHRS and CDR2 YFSETQ. The V gene lost 4 bases and the J gene lost 7 bases, with 14 bases spanning the gap. The CDR3 has 14 amino acids. Written as DNA, the CDR3 is TGCGCCAGCAGCCAGGGGCGCGGTGGCGGGGAGCTGTTTTTT. Its translation is CASSQGRGGGELFF. Looking up the rest from reference TRBV5-1 and TRBJ2-2 gives the full variable domain: KAGVTQTPRYLIKTRGQQVTLSCSPISGHRSVSWYQQTPGQGLQFLFEYFSETQRNKGNFPGRFSGRQFSNSRSEMNVSTLELGDSALYLCASSQGRGGGELFFGEGSRLTVL.

The CDR3 region is CASRPGLAGYNEQFF. The CDR3 DNA reads as TGTGCCAGCAGACCCGGACTAGCGGGTTACAATGAGCAGTTCTTC. The chain carries TRBV6-5 and TRBJ2-1; TRBD2 matches at 11 bases. The CDR3 consists of 15 residues. Germline lookup yields CDR1 MNHEY and CDR2 SVGAGI. Losses at the gene ends were 6 bases for V and 4 bases for J; bases not matched to a gene: 5.